This T cell receptor beta chain was captured in a study of glioma-infiltrating T cells after dendritic cell vaccination. The trim removed 4 bases at V and 0 bases at J, leaving 4 bases unmatched. The CDR3 extends over 16 amino acids. Germline V gene data show CDR1 as LNHDA and CDR2 as SQIVND (reference sequence). TCRdb's copy holds only in-frame clones and misses some; the assay was immunoSEQ multiplex PCR. Of 40,000 to 60,000 clones listed, around 86% are singletons. The chain is built from TRBV19 and TRBJ2-2; 8 bases are shared with TRBD1. The sample consisted of blood, taken before dendritic cell vaccination. This receptor was identified in a human donor with glioblastoma. In nucleotides, the CDR3 is TGTGCCAGTAGTAGGTCGACAGGGGCGAACACCGGGGAGCTGTTTTTT. As protein: CASSRSTGANTGELFF.